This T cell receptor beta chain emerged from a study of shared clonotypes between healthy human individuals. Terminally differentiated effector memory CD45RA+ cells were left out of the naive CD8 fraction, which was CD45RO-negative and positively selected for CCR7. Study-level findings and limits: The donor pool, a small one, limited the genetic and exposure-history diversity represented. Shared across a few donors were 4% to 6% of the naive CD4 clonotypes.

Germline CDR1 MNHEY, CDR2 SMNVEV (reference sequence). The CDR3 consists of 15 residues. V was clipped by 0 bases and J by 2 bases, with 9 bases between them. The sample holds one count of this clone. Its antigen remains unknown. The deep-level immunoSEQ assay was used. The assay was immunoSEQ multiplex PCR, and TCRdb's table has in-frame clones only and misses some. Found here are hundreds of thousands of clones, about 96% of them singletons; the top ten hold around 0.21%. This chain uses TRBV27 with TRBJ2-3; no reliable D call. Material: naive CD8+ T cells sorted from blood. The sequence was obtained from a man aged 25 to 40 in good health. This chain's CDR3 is CASSLSYRPTDTQYF. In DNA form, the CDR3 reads TGTGCCAGCAGTTTATCATACAGACCCACAGATACGCAGTATTTT.